This T cell receptor beta chain was identified during a study of T cell responses to AZD1222 COVID-19 vaccine. About this clone itself: Its antigen remains unidentified.

The germline V and J ends were trimmed by 3 bases and 9 bases, with 19 bases remaining between them. Per germline, CDR1 GTSNPN and CDR2 SVGIG (reference sequence). The CDR3 spans 14 residues. Repertoires were generated with immunoSEQ multiplex PCR, while TCRdb's copy carries only in-frame clones and drops some. The table shows around 78,000 clones, with about nine tenths occurring only once. General study findings and limits: The repertoires were collected only after the peak T cell response. Vaccine-associated CD4 TCRs ranged over spike, dominating at 160-218 and 743-854.

Material: peripheral blood, obtained 28 days after the second AZD1222 dose. This chain joins TRBV30 and TRBJ2-3, with D perhaps assigned TRBD1 or TRBD2 (5 bases each). This clonotype originated in an adult who received the AZD1222 COVID-19 vaccine. CDR3 amino acids: CAWSRGTTGRTQYF. The CDR3 nucleotides are TGTGCCTGGAGCCGGGGTACCACAGGACGAACGCAGTATTTT.